This entry lists 2 T cell receptor beta chains sequenced from one sample in a study of cytomegalovirus exposure and HLA in healthy donors. The PCR used 60 Vbeta and 13 Jbeta primers. Profiling relied on immunoSEQ multiplex PCR, and the TCRdb table lists in-frame clones only, not all of them. The sample lists 170,000 or so clones, less than 85% occurring once. The sequencing sample was made of PBMCs. These receptors originate from a man aged 35-49 years in good health and CMV-seronegative.

The rearrangement links TRBV5-1 to TRBJ1-1, with D uncertain. The length of the CDR3 is 15 residues. Trimming pared 5 bases from V and 3 bases from J, leaving 17 bases between. CDR1 and CDR2 from the germline V gene are SGHRS and YFSETQ. The CDR3 nucleotides are TGCGCCAGCAGTCGAAACCCCCGGGGAGACACTGAAGCTTTCTTT. Translation gives CASSRNPRGDTEAFF.

This rearrangement joins TRBV9 to TRBJ2-7, with 8 bases lining up with TRBD2. This CDR3 spans 16 amino acids. V shed 3 bases, J shed 3 bases, and the junction held 11 bases outside the gene matches. CDR1 and CDR2 from the germline V gene are SGDLS and YYNGEE. This CDR3 is CASSGVAGPPDYEQYF. As DNA, the CDR3 is TGTGCCAGCAGCGGAGTAGCGGGGCCTCCTGACTACGAGCAGTACTTC.